This T cell receptor beta chain was sequenced in a study of blood T cells in healthy people across ages. Germline V gene lookup returns CDR1 SGDLS and CDR2 YYNGEE. Trimming pared 0 bases from V and 4 bases from J, leaving 11 bases between. The CDR3 consists of 14 residues. The second PCR ran roughly 6 to 12 cycles with a sample-barcoded 5' primer and J-beta primers. TCRdb ran MiXCR on the 5' RACE reads and lists one entry per CDR3 protein. The repertoire holds more than 700,000 distinct CDR3 sequences, with roughly 50% as singletons. This sequence was found in a man older than 75 in good health. This chain connects TRBV9 to TRBJ2-7; D is unclear. The sequenced sample consisted of blood. The CDR3 spells CASSVDQFRYEQYF. CDR3 sequence (DNA): TGTGCCAGCAGCGTAGACCAGTTTAGGTACGAGCAGTACTTC.